A single sample gave rise to the 26 T cell receptor beta chains below, sequenced in a study of spatial heterogeneity in lung cancer. Findings and limits, study-wide: Higher tumor mutation counts went along with higher counts of expanded intratumoral alpha and beta TCRs.

The antigens for these receptors are not known. Via MiXCR, TCRdb re-called the 5' RACE reads, giving one row per CDR3 protein. The sample shows 2,500 or so distinct CDR3 sequences, 1.4% to 1.5% of them seen only once. The time point denotes: sample taken at primary tumor resection. The sequencing here drew on lung tumor tissue, taken at surgery. These receptors came from a male donor with early-stage non-small cell lung cancer.

By share of the sample, this clonotype is medium-sized (0.01 to 0.1%). This chain connects TRBV20-1 to TRBJ1-5, with D possibly TRBD1 on 6 matching bases. V lost 5 bases and J 0 bases, leaving 17 bases between the germline ends. The CDR3 sequence is 16 residues long. Germline-derived CDR1 and CDR2 are DFQATT and SNEGSKA (reference sequence). CDR3 sequence: CSAPGGTQNSNQPQHF. Here the CDR3 DNA reads TGCAGTGCTCCGGGGGGGACACAGAATAGCAATCAGCCCCAGCATTTT.

This clonotype was seen repeatedly, ten times or more. The chain links TRBV6-2 or TRBV6-3 to TRBJ1-1; 9 bases match TRBD1. The V gene's germline CDR1 is MNHEY and CDR2 SVGEGT. The J segment lost 5 bases and the V segment lost 6 bases, leaving 7 bases of the junction unmatched. This CDR3 region has 14 residues. The CDR3: CASRPQGASTEAFF. The CDR3 DNA reads as TGTGCCAGCAGACCACAGGGGGCTAGTACTGAAGCTTTCTTT.

This clonotype is classed as medium-sized. The chain has TRBV2 and TRBJ2-1; D is perhaps TRBD2 (7 bases). The CDR3 totals 15 residues. V was clipped by 3 bases and J by 3 bases, with 12 bases between them. The germline gives CDR1 SNHLY, CDR2 FYNNEI. The CDR3 sequence: CASSDWGGLYNEQFF. The CDR3 DNA follows: TGTGCCAGCAGTGATTGGGGGGGCCTCTACAATGAGCAGTTCTTC.

This clonotype is medium-sized in the sample. The J gene is TRBJ2-5, the V gene TRBV6-5, with a weak D call TRBD2 (6 bases). Germline values: CDR1 MNHEY, CDR2 SVGAGI. The V gene lost 0 bases and the J gene lost 2 bases, with 10 bases spanning the gap. This CDR3 contains 15 residues. CDR3 residues: CASSYSGLAQETQYF. The CDR3 DNA reads as TGTGCCAGCAGTTACTCGGGACTTGCACAAGAGACCCAGTACTTC.

By frequency in the sample, this clonotype is large. This chain connects TRBV30 to TRBJ2-3; D might be TRBD1 (6 bases). Germline V lookup: CDR1 GTSNPN, CDR2 SVGIG (reference sequence). The CDR3 has 14 amino acids. Trimming cost V 2 bases and J 2 bases, with 11 bases left between them. CDR3 residues: CAWSRGQFTDTQYF. In DNA form, the CDR3 reads TGTGCCTGGAGTAGAGGACAGTTCACAGATACGCAGTATTTT.

This clonotype is classed as medium-sized. This chain links TRBV6-6 with TRBJ1-5, with D possibly matching TRBD1 (6 bases). The CDR3 contains 12 residues. The V end was cut by 10 bases, the J end by 6 bases, with 13 bases between. Germline V lookup: CDR1 MNHNY, CDR2 SVGAGI (reference sequence). The CDR3 bases are TGTGCCACCGGGGGGGGCGGTCAGCCCCAGCATTTT. It is translated as CATGGGGQPQHF.

This clonotype qualifies as medium-sized. J is TRBJ1-2 and V is TRBV29-1, with D tentatively TRBD1 (5 bases). CDR1 SQVTM and CDR2 ANQGSEA come from the germline V gene. This CDR3 is built from 13 residues. V was clipped by 2 bases and J by 4 bases, with 11 bases between them. The CDR3 protein is CSVELTTGYGYTF. Here the CDR3 DNA reads TGCAGCGTTGAATTGACAACAGGCTATGGCTACACCTTC. The full variable domain, rest sourced from reference TRBV29-1 and TRBJ1-2, is SAVISQKPSRDICQRGTSLTIQCQVDSQVTMMFWYRQQPGQSLTLIATANQGSEATYESGFVIDKFPISRPNLTFSTLTVSNMSPEDSSIYLCSVELTTGYGYTFGSGTRLTVV.

This clonotype is classed as medium-sized. The V and J genes are TRBV29-1 and TRBJ2-5; D remains ambiguous. With 6 bases removed from V and 5 bases from J, the gap between germline ends came to 13 bases. Germline V CDR1 and CDR2: SQVTM, ANQGSEA. The CDR3 spans 12 residues. The CDR3 coding sequence is TGCAGCGTAGTAGTGGTGGGCGAGACCCAGTACTTC. Translated: CSVVVVGETQYF.

This clonotype is labeled medium-sized. J is TRBJ1-5 and V is TRBV10-2, with no clear D. The CDR3 is 13 amino acids. Per the germline V gene, CDR1 is WSHSY and CDR2 is SAAADI. V was clipped by 8 bases and J by 6 bases, with 14 bases between them. CDR3 sequence (DNA): TGCGCCAGCCGGATCGACTCGGGTCAGCCCCAGCATTTT. Protein sequence: CASRIDSGQPQHF.

This clonotype is labeled medium-sized. The gene calls are TRBV4-1 and TRBJ1-2; TRBD1 agrees at 8 bases. This CDR3 region has 20 residues. After removal of 3 bases from V and 0 bases from J, the junction contained 18 bases not matched to a gene. Per germline, CDR1 MGHRA and CDR2 YSYEKL. The chain's CDR3 is CASSHGLTGARLLPNYGYTF. DNA for the CDR3: TGCGCCAGCAGCCACGGTTTGACAGGGGCCCGTCTACTTCCTAACTATGGCTACACCTTC.

This clonotype is medium-sized in the sample. The rearrangement uses TRBV20-1 and TRBJ2-2; 8 nucleotides agree with TRBD1. The V gene end was trimmed by 6 bases and the J gene end by 2 bases; junction bases not matched to a gene: 5. The CDR3 runs to 14 residues. CDR1 and CDR2 (germline): DFQATT, SNEGSKA (reference sequence). The CDR3 reads CSAPAGGNTGELFF. The CDR3 DNA is TGCAGTGCGCCCGCAGGGGGCAACACCGGGGAGCTGTTTTTT.

This clonotype came up many times. The V call is TRBV27, the J call TRBJ2-2, with D tentatively TRBD1 (5 bases). The ends were cut back, 6 bases at V and 4 bases at J, with 9 bases in the middle. The CDR3 has 13 residues. The germline CDR1 and CDR2 sequences are MNHEY and SMNVEV (reference sequence). The CDR3 loop reads CASSRQITGELFF. The CDR3 coding sequence is TGTGCCAGCAGCAGACAGATCACCGGGGAGCTGTTTTTT.

Relative to its sample, this clonotype is medium-sized. V usage is TRBV7-8 and J usage is TRBJ1-4, with 8 bases identical to TRBD1. The V segment lost 4 bases and the J segment 2 bases; nucleotides outside the gene matches: 18. Germline-derived CDR1 and CDR2 are SGHVS and FQNEAQ. This CDR3 spans 20 amino acids. The CDR3 DNA reads as TGTGCCAGCAGCTCCTCGATTCTTGACAGGGGTGAAGGGACTAATGAAAAACTGTTTTTT. This translates into CASSSSILDRGEGTNEKLFF.

This clonotype is medium-sized by share. V gene TRBV9 combines with J gene TRBJ2-2; D uncertain. CDR3 size: 14 residues. Deletions cut 3 bases from V and 0 bases from J, with 6 bases between. The germline V gene encodes CDR1 SGDLS and CDR2 YYNGEE. CDR3 in amino acids: CASSEWANTGELFF. DNA for the CDR3: TGTGCCAGCAGCGAATGGGCGAACACCGGGGAGCTGTTTTTT.

By proportion, this clonotype is medium-sized. The chain joins TRBV20-1 to TRBJ1-2; D gene uncertain. CDR1 is DFQATT, CDR2 SNEGSKA, per germline (reference sequence). V lost 1 base and J 5 bases, leaving 5 bases between the germline ends. The length of the CDR3 is 11 residues. This chain's CDR3 is CSARVGYGYTF. CDR3 bases: TGCAGTGCTAGAGTGGGATATGGCTACACCTTC.

By share of the sample, this clonotype is large. The chain links TRBV6-5 to TRBJ1-5, with a weak D call TRBD1 (5 bases). V was clipped by 5 bases and J by 5 bases, with 13 bases between them. Germline-derived CDR1 and CDR2 are MNHEY and SVGAGI. CDR3 length: 14 residues. CDR3 coding DNA: TGTGCCAGCAGTCCCGGGAGGGGCCATCAGCCCCAGCATTTT. Amino acid sequence: CASSPGRGHQPQHF.

By frequency in the sample, this clonotype is medium-sized (0.01 to 0.1%). This rearrangement joins TRBV14 to TRBJ1-4; tentative D call: TRBD1 (5 bases). The V end lost 1 base, the J end lost 7 bases, and 13 bases lay between the germline ends. Germline V gives CDR1 SGHDN, CDR2 FVKESK. The CDR3 spans 15 residues. The CDR3 DNA reads as TGTGCCAGCAGCCAAGCCGGGACCCGGGGTGAAAAACTGTTTTTT. This sequence encodes CASSQAGTRGEKLFF.

By its share, this clonotype is large. The chain links TRBV6-6 to TRBJ1-1, with 8 bases identical to TRBD1. Trimming cost V 6 bases and J 4 bases; bases outside gene matches: 10. This CDR3 has 15 amino acids. CDR1 MNHNY and CDR2 SVGAGI come from the germline V gene (reference sequence). The CDR3 coding sequence is TGTGCCAGCAGCGCCCAGGGGGCTGGAGGCACTGAAGCTTTCTTT. It specifies CASSAQGAGGTEAFF.

This clonotype is labeled medium-sized (0.01 to 0.1%). The rearrangement links TRBV20-1 to TRBJ1-2; D is perhaps TRBD1 (5 bases). The germline CDR1 and CDR2 sequences are DFQATT and SNEGSKA (reference sequence). This CDR3 is built from 13 residues. The V end was cut by 3 bases, the J end by 11 bases, with 19 bases between. The CDR3 loop is CSASPVGTTGYTF. The CDR3, as DNA: TGCAGTGCTAGCCCTGTAGGGACGACGGGTTACACCTTC.

This clonotype counts as medium-sized. The chain couples TRBV6-2 or TRBV6-3 to TRBJ2-7; D remains unclear. The CDR3 totals 12 residues. V lost 5 bases and J 2 bases, leaving 7 bases between the germline ends. In germline, CDR1 is MNHEY, CDR2 SVGEGT. Here the CDR3 DNA reads TGTGCCAGCAGTCGTTCAACCTACGAGCAGTACGTC. Translated: CASSRSTYEQYV.

Within the sample, this clonotype is medium-sized. The J gene is TRBJ1-2, the V gene TRBV30; D is uncertain. The germline V gene encodes CDR1 GTSNPN and CDR2 SVGIG (reference sequence). The CDR3 is made up of 13 amino acids. V lost 3 bases and J lost 0, with 8 bases in between. CDR3 bases: TGTGCCTGGAGCGATATAGCTAACTATGGCTACACCTTC. This codes for CAWSDIANYGYTF.

This clonotype ranks as medium-sized. The chain has TRBV11-2 and TRBJ2-7, with TRBD2 as a possible D gene (5 bases). Germline assignment: CDR1 SGHAT and CDR2 FQNNGV. Between the trimmed V and J ends, which lost 6 bases and 2 bases, there was a span of 11 bases. There are 13 residues in the CDR3. In DNA form, the CDR3 reads TGTGCCAGCAGGCCGTCCGGGGCCTACGAGCAGTACTTC. Protein: CASRPSGAYEQYF.

This clonotype was seen many times. The chain has TRBV20-1 and TRBJ2-3; 11 nucleotides align to TRBD1. Germline V lookup: CDR1 DFQATT, CDR2 SNEGSKA (reference sequence). Trimming at V came to 4 bases and at J to 7 bases, leaving 4 bases not matched to a gene. The CDR3 loop spans 13 amino acids. The CDR3 nucleotides are TGCAGTGCTACGGGGACAGGGGGAAATACGCAGTATTTT. Amino acids: CSATGTGGNTQYF.

This clonotype is medium-sized by share. This chain uses TRBV20-1 with TRBJ2-7; the match to TRBD2 covers 7 bases. This CDR3 is 14 amino acids long. CDR1 is DFQATT and CDR2 is SNEGSKA in the germline V gene (reference sequence). The ends lost 4 bases at V and 5 bases at J; junction bases unmatched: 11. This CDR3 reads CSATLPRGVHEQYF. In nucleotides, the CDR3 is TGCAGTGCTACCCTCCCTCGGGGGGTCCACGAGCAGTACTTC.

By frequency in the sample, this clonotype is large. The V gene is TRBV20-1, the J gene TRBJ2-2; 12 bases align to TRBD1. The CDR3 runs 15 residues. The germline V gene encodes CDR1 DFQATT and CDR2 SNEGSKA (reference sequence). J was trimmed by 7 bases and V by 3 bases; bases with no gene match: 6. The CDR3 sequence is CSASWDRGLDGELFF. CDR3 DNA: TGCAGTGCTAGCTGGGACAGGGGGCTGGACGGGGAGCTGTTTTTT.

Sample share makes this clonotype medium-sized. The chain carries TRBV6-2 or TRBV6-3 and TRBJ1-2, with unresolved D. In germline, CDR1 is MNHEY, CDR2 SVGEGT. The CDR3 has 13 residues. V was trimmed by 6 bases and J by 5 bases, leaving 13 bases between them. CDR3: CASSPGRWYGYTF. CDR3 nucleotide sequence: TGTGCCAGCAGCCCGGGTAGATGGTATGGCTACACCTTC.